Each of the 21 T cell receptor beta chains below was sequenced from the same sample in a study of cytomegalovirus exposure and HLA in healthy donors. Assay used: immunoSEQ multiplex PCR; TCRdb lists only in-frame clones, some missing. Here the sample spans roughly 200,000 clones, around 80% being singletons. Sample: PBMCs. Receptor source: a young woman in good health and CMV-seronegative.

V gene TRBV7-7 combines with J gene TRBJ2-1; 9 nucleotides agree with TRBD2. This CDR3 comprises 16 residues. J was trimmed by 3 bases and V by 1 base; bases with no gene match: 4. Germline V lookup: CDR1 SSHAT, CDR2 FNYEAQ (reference sequence). CDR3 amino acids: CASSLGMREGYNEQFF. CDR3 bases: TGTGCCAGCAGCTTAGGTATGCGGGAGGGCTACAATGAGCAGTTCTTC.

This chain uses TRBV27 with TRBJ2-2, with 9 nucleotides matching TRBD1. Germline values: CDR1 MNHEY, CDR2 SMNVEV (reference sequence). The length of the CDR3 is 14 residues. J was trimmed by 5 bases and V by 6 bases; bases with no gene match: 4. CDR3 sequence: CASRRDRVTGELFF. The CDR3 bases are TGTGCCAGCAGGCGGGACAGGGTGACCGGGGAGCTGTTTTTT.

This chain joins TRBV30 and TRBJ2-2, with TRBD2 matching over 9 bases. In germline, CDR1 is GTSNPN, CDR2 SVGIG (reference sequence). Trimming at V came to 2 bases and at J to 6 bases, leaving 10 bases not matched to a gene. This CDR3 region has 16 residues. CDR3 DNA sequence: TGTGCCTGGAGTCTTGGACGGACTAGCGAAGCCGGGGAGCTGTTTTTT. It encodes CAWSLGRTSEAGELFF.

This clone was counted only a few times. The DNA of the CDR3 is TGTGCCAGCAGTGGACAGGGGGACACAGATACGCAGTATTTT. Residues: CASSGQGDTDTQYF. This chain uses TRBV6-4 with TRBJ2-3; 9 bases agree with TRBD1. There are 14 residues in the CDR3. CDR1 is MRHNA and CDR2 is SNTAGT in the germline V gene. V was clipped by 4 bases and J by 2 bases; unmatched bases: 1.

The chain couples TRBV19 to TRBJ2-1, with TRBD2 matching 9 bases. Germline V gene lookup returns CDR1 LNHDA and CDR2 SQIVND (reference sequence). The V segment lost 7 bases and the J segment 0 bases; nucleotides outside the gene matches: 4. This CDR3 is built from 15 residues. CDR3 sequence reads: CASTDSGSSYNEQFF. The CDR3 DNA is TGTGCCAGTACCGATAGCGGGAGCTCCTACAATGAGCAGTTCTTC.

This chain connects TRBV11-3 to TRBJ1-1; TRBD1 is a possible D gene (6 bases). The length of the CDR3 is 13 residues. Germline V gene lookup returns CDR1 SGHNT and CDR2 YENEEA. The V end was cut by 4 bases, the J end by 1 base, with 7 bases between. The CDR3 loop reads CASSWGRNTEAFF. In DNA form, the CDR3 reads TGTGCCAGCAGCTGGGGGCGGAACACTGAAGCTTTCTTT.

V and J are TRBV9 and TRBJ2-7; 12 positions agree with TRBD2. Germline CDR1 and CDR2: SGDLS and YYNGEE. The junction had 4 bases not matched to a gene; V was cut back by 1 base and J by 5 bases. This CDR3 has 15 residues. CDR3 sequence: CASSVSSGRADEQYF. In DNA, the CDR3 is TGTGCCAGCAGCGTATCTAGCGGGAGGGCCGACGAGCAGTACTTC.

CDR3 region: CASSSGTGDTEAFF. The CDR3 DNA follows: TGCGCCAGCAGCTCCGGGACAGGGGACACTGAAGCTTTCTTT. The chain joins TRBV5-1 to TRBJ1-1; 10 bases are a match to TRBD1. Germline assignment: CDR1 SGHRS and CDR2 YFSETQ. V dropped 3 bases and J dropped 3; count of bases not matched to a gene: 2. This CDR3 contains 14 residues.

The genes are TRBV5-5 and TRBJ2-2; D is unclear. From germline, CDR1 is SGHKS and CDR2 YYEKEE (reference sequence). Trimming cost V 0 bases and J 0 bases, with 9 bases left between them. The length of the CDR3 is 16 residues. The CDR3 coding sequence is TGTGCCAGCAGCTTGGAAGTCAGGACGAACACCGGGGAGCTGTTTTTT. Translated: CASSLEVRTNTGELFF. Full variable domain (missing parts from reference TRBV5-5 and TRBJ2-2): DAGVTQSPTHLIKTRGQQVTLRCSPISGHKSVSWYQQVLGQGPQFIFQYYEKEERGRGNFPDRFSARQFPNYSSELNVNALLLGDSALYLCASSLEVRTNTGELFFGEGSRLTVL.

V gene TRBV12-5 combines with J gene TRBJ2-2; 8 positions agree with TRBD1. V was pared by 4 bases and J by 2 bases, with 3 bases of the junction left unmatched. The CDR3 has 15 amino acids. In germline, CDR1 is LGHNT, CDR2 FRNRAP. This CDR3 is CASGSGQANTGELFF. In DNA form, the CDR3 reads TGTGCTAGTGGTTCGGGACAGGCCAACACCGGGGAGCTGTTTTTT.

V gene TRBV7-8 combines with J gene TRBJ1-5; tentative D call: TRBD1 (5 bases). The germline V gene encodes CDR1 SGHVS and CDR2 FQNEAQ. Trimming shortened V by 5 bases and J by 6 bases, and 14 bases separated the two germline ends. The CDR3 runs 14 residues. This CDR3 reads CASSPRAVGQPQHF. The CDR3 coding sequence is TGTGCCAGCAGCCCCAGGGCGGTGGGTCAGCCCCAGCATTTT.

The V call is TRBV5-3, the J call TRBJ2-2; 12 positions agree with TRBD2. TRBV5-3 carries the ORF label, with uncertain function. There are 18 residues in the CDR3. V dropped 4 bases and J dropped 1; count of bases not matched to a gene: 8. In DNA form, the CDR3 reads TGTGCCAGAAGCCCGGACCGGGGACTAGCGGGGAACACCGGGGAGCTGTTTTTT. Translating it yields CARSPDRGLAGNTGELFF.

This clone was detected only once. The V gene is TRBV27, the J gene TRBJ1-4; tentative D call: TRBD1 (6 bases). Between the trimmed V and J ends, which lost 5 bases and 7 bases, there was a span of 17 bases. The CDR3 has 15 amino acids. The V gene's germline CDR1 is MNHEY and CDR2 SMNVEV (reference sequence). In DNA form, the CDR3 reads TGTGCCAGCAGTCCTACAGGGCTTGTGGGTGAAAAACTGTTTTTT. Translated, it gives CASSPTGLVGEKLFF.

This clone turned up a few times. V is TRBV10-3 and J is TRBJ2-7, with TRBD1 matching 9 bases. CDR3 size: 13 residues. Trimming at V came to 4 bases and at J to 6 bases, leaving 4 bases not matched to a gene. Germline CDR1 and CDR2: ENHRY and SYGVKD. CDR3 residues: CAISGGDRVEQYF. Here the CDR3 DNA reads TGTGCCATCAGTGGGGGGGACAGGGTCGAGCAGTACTTC.

This clone was detected only a few times. The chain joins TRBV28 to TRBJ1-6, with TRBD1 as a possible D gene (6 bases). Trimming cost V 5 bases and J 11 bases, with 16 bases left between them. The length of the CDR3 is 14 residues. Germline CDR1 MDHEN, CDR2 SYDVKM. CDR3 sequence: CASSPPSRGAPLHF. Here the CDR3 DNA reads TGTGCCAGCAGTCCCCCCTCCAGGGGAGCACCCCTCCACTTT.

This clone came up a few times. This chain uses TRBV5-1 with TRBJ2-7; TRBD2 aligns across 13 bases. The germline V gene encodes CDR1 SGHRS and CDR2 YFSETQ. With V trimmed by 3 bases and J by 0 bases, 12 bases remained unmatched. The CDR3 runs to 19 residues. For the CDR3, the DNA is TGCGCCAGCAGCTACCGCTCACTAGCGGGAGGGCCTGGCTCCTACGAGCAGTACTTC. The encoded protein is CASSYRSLAGGPGSYEQYF.

The chain combines TRBV7-9 with TRBJ1-5; D is ambiguous. V gave up 5 bases and J gave up 2 bases, with 13 bases separating them. CDR1 is SEHNR and CDR2 is FQNEAQ in the germline V gene (reference sequence). The CDR3 totals 15 residues. DNA of the CDR3: TGTGCCAGCAGCCCTCGCGGGGATGGCAATCAGCCCCAGCATTTT. Amino acid sequence: CASSPRGDGNQPQHF.

The chain links TRBV11-1 to TRBJ1-1, with 11 bases matching TRBD1. The CDR3 has 16 amino acids. J was trimmed by 0 bases and V by 5 bases; bases with no gene match: 5. Germline-derived CDR1 and CDR2 are SGHAT and FQDESV (reference sequence). The CDR3 nucleotides read TGTGCCAGCAGCCTCGGACAGGGGGCAGTGAACACTGAAGCTTTCTTT. It codes for CASSLGQGAVNTEAFF.

The gene calls are TRBV6-5 and TRBJ1-1; 10 nucleotides align to TRBD1. V was clipped by 8 bases and J by 3 bases; unmatched bases: 0. Germline CDR1 is MNHEY and CDR2 is SVGAGI. The CDR3 consists of 12 residues. The CDR3 sequence is CASGTGDTEAFF. The CDR3 region has the DNA TGTGCCAGCGGGACAGGGGACACTGAAGCTTTCTTT.

The chain has TRBV2 and TRBJ1-1; D is undetermined. CDR3 length: 14 amino acids. Germline V gene data show CDR1 as SNHLY and CDR2 as FYNNEI. Trimming stripped 5 bases from V and 0 bases from J, with 10 bases between. CDR3 region: CASSPLLVNTEAFF. In DNA, the CDR3 is TGTGCCAGCAGTCCCCTACTCGTGAACACTGAAGCTTTCTTT.

In this sample, this clone turned up a few times. The CDR3 coding sequence is TGCGCCAGCAGTGAGCTTATTGGGACAGGGGGAAGGTTATATTCTAACGAGCAGTACTTC. This gives the protein CASSELIGTGGRLYSNEQYF. The chain uses TRBV10-2 and TRBJ2-7, with 11 bases that match TRBD1. V was pared by 2 bases and J by 5 bases, with 20 bases of the junction left unmatched. The CDR3 has 20 residues. The V gene's germline CDR1 is WSHSY and CDR2 SAAADI.